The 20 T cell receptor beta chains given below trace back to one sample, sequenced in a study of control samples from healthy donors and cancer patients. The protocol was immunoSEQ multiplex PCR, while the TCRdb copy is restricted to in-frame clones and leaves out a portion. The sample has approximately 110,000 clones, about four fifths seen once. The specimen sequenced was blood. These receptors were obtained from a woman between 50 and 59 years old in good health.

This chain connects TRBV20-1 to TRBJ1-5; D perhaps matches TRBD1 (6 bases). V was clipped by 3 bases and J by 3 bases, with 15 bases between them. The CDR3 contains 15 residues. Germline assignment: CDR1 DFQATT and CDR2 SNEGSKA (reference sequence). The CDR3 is CSASKGVGINQPQHF. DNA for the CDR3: TGCAGTGCTAGTAAGGGGGTGGGGATCAATCAGCCCCAGCATTTT.

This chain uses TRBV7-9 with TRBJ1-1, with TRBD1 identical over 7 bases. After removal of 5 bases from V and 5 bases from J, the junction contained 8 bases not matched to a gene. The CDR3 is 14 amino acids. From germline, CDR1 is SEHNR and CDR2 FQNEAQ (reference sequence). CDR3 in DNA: TGTGCCAGCAGCCGTGAAGGGGGCGGAACTGAAGCTTTCTTT. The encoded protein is CASSREGGGTEAFF.

The CDR3 loop is CASSPTGGSPLHF. Here the CDR3 DNA reads TGTGCCAGTAGTCCAACAGGGGGATCACCCCTCCACTTT. This chain joins TRBV19 and TRBJ1-6; 8 bases match TRBD1. Germline loops: CDR1 LNHDA, CDR2 SQIVND (reference sequence). The CDR3 has 13 residues. Unmatched junction bases numbered 4, after V lost 5 bases and J lost 10 bases.

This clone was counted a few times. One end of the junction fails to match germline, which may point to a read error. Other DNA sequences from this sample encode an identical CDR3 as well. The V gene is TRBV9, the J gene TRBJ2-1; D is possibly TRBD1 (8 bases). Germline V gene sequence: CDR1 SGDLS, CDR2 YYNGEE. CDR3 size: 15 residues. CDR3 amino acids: CASSGTGGGDREQFF. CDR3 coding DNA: TGCGCCAGCAGCGGCACGGGGGGAGGGGACAGGGAGCAGTTCTTC.

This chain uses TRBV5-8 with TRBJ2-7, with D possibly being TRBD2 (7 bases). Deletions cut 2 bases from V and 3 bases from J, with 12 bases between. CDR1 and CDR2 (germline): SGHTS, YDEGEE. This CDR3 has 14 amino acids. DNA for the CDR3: TGTGCCAGCAGCTTCCAGGGGAGGGTCTACGAGCAGTACTTC. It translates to CASSFQGRVYEQYF.

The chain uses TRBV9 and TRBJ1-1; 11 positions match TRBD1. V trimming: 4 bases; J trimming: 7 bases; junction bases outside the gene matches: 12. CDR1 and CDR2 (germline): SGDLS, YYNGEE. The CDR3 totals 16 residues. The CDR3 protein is CASSTRTGGPLNEAFF. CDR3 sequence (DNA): TGTGCCAGCAGCACCAGGACAGGGGGCCCACTTAATGAAGCTTTCTTT. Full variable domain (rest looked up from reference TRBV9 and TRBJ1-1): DSGVTQTPKHLITATGQRVTLRCSPRSGDLSVYWYQQSLDQGLQFLIQYYNGEERAKGNILERFSAQQFPDLHSELNLSSLELGDSALYFCASSTRTGGPLNEAFFGQGTRLTVV.

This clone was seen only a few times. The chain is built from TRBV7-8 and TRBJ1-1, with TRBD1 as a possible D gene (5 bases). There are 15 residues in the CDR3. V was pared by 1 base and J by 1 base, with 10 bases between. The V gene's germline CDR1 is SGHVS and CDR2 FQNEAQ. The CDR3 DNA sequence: TGTGCCAGCAGCTTAGATGGGGGTTCGAACACTGAAGCTTTCTTT. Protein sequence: CASSLDGGSNTEAFF.

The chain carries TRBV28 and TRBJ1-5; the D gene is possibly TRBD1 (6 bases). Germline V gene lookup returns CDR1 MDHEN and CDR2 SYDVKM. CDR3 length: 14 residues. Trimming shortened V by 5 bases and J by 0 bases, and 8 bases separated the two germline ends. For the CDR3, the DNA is TGTGCCAGCAGTCCAGGGGTTAGCAATCAGCCCCAGCATTTT. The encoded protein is CASSPGVSNQPQHF. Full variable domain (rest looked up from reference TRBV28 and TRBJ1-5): DVKVTQSSRYLVKRTGEKVFLECVQDMDHENMFWYRQDPGLGLRLIYFSYDVKMKEKGDIPEGYSVSREKKERFSLILESASTNQTSMYLCASSPGVSNQPQHFGDGTRLSIL.

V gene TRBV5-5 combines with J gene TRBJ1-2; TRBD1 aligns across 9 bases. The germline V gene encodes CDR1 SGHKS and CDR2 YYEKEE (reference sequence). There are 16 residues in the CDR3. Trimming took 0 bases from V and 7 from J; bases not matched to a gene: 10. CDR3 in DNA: TGTGCCAGCAGCTTGGGGGACAGGGTTGTTTACGGTGGCTACACCTTC. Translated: CASSLGDRVVYGGYTF.

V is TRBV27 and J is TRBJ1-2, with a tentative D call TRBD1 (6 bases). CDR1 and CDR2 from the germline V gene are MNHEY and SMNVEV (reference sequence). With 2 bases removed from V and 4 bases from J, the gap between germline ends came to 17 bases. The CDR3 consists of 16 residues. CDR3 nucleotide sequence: TGTGCCAGCAGTTTAGACCAGGGGTCGATAAGCTATGGCTACACCTTC. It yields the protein CASSLDQGSISYGYTF.

The CDR3 reads CAWRPGYNSPLHF. The CDR3 DNA reads TGTGCCTGGAGGCCTGGGTATAATTCACCCCTCCACTTT. This chain connects TRBV30 to TRBJ1-6; D unclear. Germline CDR1 GTSNPN, CDR2 SVGIG (reference sequence). V was shortened by 3 bases and J by 4 bases, with 7 bases between the two germline ends. CDR3 size: 13 residues.

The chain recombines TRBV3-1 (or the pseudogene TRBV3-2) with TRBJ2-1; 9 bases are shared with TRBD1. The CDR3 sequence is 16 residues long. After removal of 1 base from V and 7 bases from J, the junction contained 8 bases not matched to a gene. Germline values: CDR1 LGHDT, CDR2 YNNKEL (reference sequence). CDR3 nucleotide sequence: TGTGCCAGCAGCCAAGTTGGGACAGGGATTCAGAATGAGCAGTTCTTC. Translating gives CASSQVGTGIQNEQFF.

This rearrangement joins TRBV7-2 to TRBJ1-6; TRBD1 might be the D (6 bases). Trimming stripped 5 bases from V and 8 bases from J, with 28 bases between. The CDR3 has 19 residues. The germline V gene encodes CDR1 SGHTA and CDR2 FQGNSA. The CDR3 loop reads CASSPPTGGFGFGDSPLHF. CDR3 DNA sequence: TGTGCCAGCAGCCCACCGACAGGAGGCTTTGGTTTCGGGGATTCACCCCTCCACTTT.

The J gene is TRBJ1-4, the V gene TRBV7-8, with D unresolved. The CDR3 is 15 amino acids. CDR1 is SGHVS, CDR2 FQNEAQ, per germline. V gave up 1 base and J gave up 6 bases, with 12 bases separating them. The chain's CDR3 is CASSLGVGEDEKLFF. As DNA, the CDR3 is TGTGCCAGCAGCTTAGGAGTAGGAGAGGATGAAAAACTGTTTTTT.

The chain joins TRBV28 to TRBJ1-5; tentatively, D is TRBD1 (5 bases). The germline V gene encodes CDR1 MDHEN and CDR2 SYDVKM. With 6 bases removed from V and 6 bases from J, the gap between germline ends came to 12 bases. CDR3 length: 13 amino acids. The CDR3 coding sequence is TGTGCCAGCAGACCTGGGGGTTTTCAGCCCCAGCATTTT. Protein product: CASRPGGFQPQHF. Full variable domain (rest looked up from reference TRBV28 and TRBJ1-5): DVKVTQSSRYLVKRTGEKVFLECVQDMDHENMFWYRQDPGLGLRLIYFSYDVKMKEKGDIPEGYSVSREKKERFSLILESASTNQTSMYLCASRPGGFQPQHFGDGTRLSIL.

The CDR3 reads CAWTPRGGLAGELFF. The CDR3, as DNA: TGTGCCTGGACCCCGCGGGGTGGGTTAGCCGGGGAGCTGTTTTTT. The chain joins TRBV30 to TRBJ2-2, with a possible D match to TRBD2 (6 bases). Germline V lookup: CDR1 GTSNPN, CDR2 SVGIG (reference sequence). The V gene lost 4 bases and the J gene lost 6 bases, with 18 bases spanning the gap. There are 15 residues in the CDR3.

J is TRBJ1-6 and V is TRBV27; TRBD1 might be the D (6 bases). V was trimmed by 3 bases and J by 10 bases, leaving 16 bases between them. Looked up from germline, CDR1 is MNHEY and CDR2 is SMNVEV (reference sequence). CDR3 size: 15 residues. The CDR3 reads CASSLGTSARSPLHF. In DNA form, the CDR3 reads TGTGCCAGCAGTTTGGGGACATCCGCACGGTCACCCCTCCACTTT.

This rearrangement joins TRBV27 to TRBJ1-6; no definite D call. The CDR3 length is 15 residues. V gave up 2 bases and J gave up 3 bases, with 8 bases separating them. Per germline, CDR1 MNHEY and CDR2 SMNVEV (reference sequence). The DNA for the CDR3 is TGTGCCAGCAGTTTACCATTGGGCTATAATTCACCCCTCCACTTT. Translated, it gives CASSLPLGYNSPLHF.

CDR3 nucleotide sequence: TGTGCCAGCGAACCGGGCGCTGCAATAGGAGGGTATGGCTACACCTTC. It translates to CASEPGAAIGGYGYTF. This chain uses TRBV25-1 with TRBJ1-2; D is unresolved. Germline loops: CDR1 MGHDK, CDR2 SYGVNS. V lost 8 bases and J 5 bases, leaving 24 bases between the germline ends. The CDR3 runs to 16 residues.

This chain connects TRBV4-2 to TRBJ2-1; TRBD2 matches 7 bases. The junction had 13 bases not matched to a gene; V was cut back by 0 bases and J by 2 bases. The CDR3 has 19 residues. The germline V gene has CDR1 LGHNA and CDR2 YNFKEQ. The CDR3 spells CASSQDPGGRDLPYNEQFF. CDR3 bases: TGTGCCAGCAGCCAAGATCCTGGAGGGAGGGACCTGCCCTACAATGAGCAGTTCTTC.